This TCR beta chain emerged from a study of blood T cell repertoires in COVID-19. Clones were read by immunoSEQ multiplex PCR, and TCRdb kept only the in-frame ones, dropping some. The data contain 180,000 or so clones, about four fifths of them singletons. The sequenced sample consisted of peripheral blood. The TCR sequence derives from a woman aged 40 to 50 with COVID-19, enrolled during active disease.

CDR3 amino acids: CASSYGTTGELFF. CDR3 sequence (DNA): TGTGCCAGCAGTTACGGGACTACCGGGGAGCTGTTTTTT. The genes are TRBV6-5 and TRBJ2-2; D perhaps matches TRBD2 (6 bases). Germline V gives CDR1 MNHEY, CDR2 SVGAGI. Trimming took 2 bases from V and 5 from J, leaving 6 bases between them. This CDR3 is 13 amino acids long.